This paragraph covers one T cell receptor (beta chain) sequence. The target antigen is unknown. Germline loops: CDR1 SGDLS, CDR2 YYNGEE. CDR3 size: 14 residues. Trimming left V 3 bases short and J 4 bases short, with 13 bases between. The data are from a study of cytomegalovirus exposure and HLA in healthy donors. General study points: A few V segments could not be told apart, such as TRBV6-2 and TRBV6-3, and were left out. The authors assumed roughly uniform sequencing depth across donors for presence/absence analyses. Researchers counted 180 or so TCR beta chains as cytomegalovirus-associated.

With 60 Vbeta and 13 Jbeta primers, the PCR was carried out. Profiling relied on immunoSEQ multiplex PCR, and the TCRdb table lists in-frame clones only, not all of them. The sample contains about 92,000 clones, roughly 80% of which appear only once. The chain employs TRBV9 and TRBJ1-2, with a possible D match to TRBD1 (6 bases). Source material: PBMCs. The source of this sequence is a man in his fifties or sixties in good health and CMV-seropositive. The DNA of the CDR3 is TGTGCCAGCAGCGCACTAGGGGGGGGCTATGGCTACACCTTC. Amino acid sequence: CASSALGGGYGYTF. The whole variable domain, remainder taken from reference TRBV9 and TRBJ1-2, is DSGVTQTPKHLITATGQRVTLRCSPRSGDLSVYWYQQSLDQGLQFLIQYYNGEERAKGNILERFSAQQFPDLHSELNLSSLELGDSALYFCASSALGGGYGYTFGSGTRLTVV.